This T cell receptor beta chain was captured in a study of Tregs in tolerant kidney transplant recipients. Measured with immunoSEQ multiplex PCR; TCRdb has only the in-frame clones, and not every one. Here the sample spans some 16,000 clones, around nine tenths being singletons. J was trimmed by 10 bases and V by 4 bases; bases with no gene match: 11. The CDR3 loop spans 15 amino acids. Germline V gene lookup returns CDR1 SNHLY and CDR2 FYNNEI. The chain employs TRBV2 and TRBJ2-1; 9 nucleotides match TRBD2. Source material: CD8+ T cells from blood. The receptor was isolated from a human donor in good health. The CDR3 here is CASSAGGRGGSEQFF. The CDR3 nucleotides are TGTGCCAGCAGTGCTGGCGGGAGGGGAGGGTCGGAGCAGTTCTTC.